Listed below are T cell receptor beta chains from one sample, sequenced in a study of blood T cell repertoires in COVID-19. Profiling relied on immunoSEQ multiplex PCR, and the TCRdb table lists in-frame clones only, not all of them. Among 300,000 to 450,000 clones listed, less than 90% were seen once. Sequenced sample: PBMCs or T cells enriched from blood (not recorded which). The receptor source for this set is a woman aged 25-40 years who had recovered from COVID-19. CDR3s include the opening cysteine and the closing phenylalanine or tryptophan. D genes are given only for firm matches. Clone size is not always given. Where it is, it says once, few, many or a class for expanded clones.

>TRBD1|.|TRBJ1-4|TRBV2
TGTGCCAGCAGCCCGACAGGGGGCCTAACTAATGAAAAACTGTTTTTT
CASSPTGGLTNEKLFF
>.|.|TRBJ2-1|TRBV7-6
TGTGCCAGCAGCGCCCGACCGACTGGCGGACATTCTTACAATGAGCAGTTCTTC
CASSARPTGGHSYNEQFF
>TRBD1|.|TRBJ2-7|TRBV5-1
TGCGCCAGCAGCTTCGGGACAGGGGGCTACGAGCAGTACTTC
CASSFGTGGYEQYF
>.|.|TRBJ1-4|TRBV28
TGTGCCAGCAGTCGACAGTCTGCAACTAATGAAAAACTGTTTTTT
CASSRQSATNEKLFF
>.|once|TRBJ2-5|TRBV28
TGTGCCAGCAGTTCGGGTGGGGGGGCCGAAGAGACCCAGTACTTC
CASSSGGGAEETQYF
>.|.|TRBJ2-3|TRBV25-1
TGTGCCAGCAGGGGGGCGTCCCGCACAGATACGCAGTATTTT
CASRGASRTDTQYF
>.|once|TRBJ2-7|TRBV9
TGTGCCAGCAGCGTAGGCGGGGACGAGTACTACGAGCAGTACTTC
CASSVGGDEYYEQYF
>.|.|TRBJ2-2|TRBV9
TGTGCCAGCACCCGAGAGGGGGCCGGGGAGCTGTTTTTT
CASTREGAGELFF
>.|.|TRBJ2-1|TRBV7-6
TGTGCCAGCAGCTTAGCGTACTACAAATCCTACAATGAGCAGTTCTTC
CASSLAYYKSYNEQFF
>.|.|TRBJ1-2|TRBV29-1
TGCAGCGCCCCCTATGGGGCCTCCGTGGGCTACACCTTC
CSAPYGASVGYTF
>TRBD1|.|TRBJ1-3|TRBV2
TGTGCCAGCAGAACGGACAGGTTCTCTGGAAACACCATATATTTT
CASRTDRFSGNTIYF
>TRBD1|.|TRBJ1-1|TRBV5-4
TGTGCCAGCAGCCGACAGGGTGACACTGAAGCTTTCTTT
CASSRQGDTEAFF
>.|.|TRBJ2-4|TRBV18
TGTGCCAGCTCACGTACCGGGACAAATCTAGCCAAAAACATTCAGTACTTC
CASSRTGTNLAKNIQYF
>TRBD1|.|TRBJ2-1|TRBV6-5
TGTGCCAGCAGTACGTGGGACAGGGTCTCCAATGAGCAGTTCTTC
CASSTWDRVSNEQFF
>.|.|TRBJ1-4|TRBV3-1/TRBV3-2
TGTGCCAGCAGGACGGGGGGGCTAAATGAAAAACTGTTTTTT
CASRTGGLNEKLFF
>TRBD1|.|TRBJ1-2|TRBV11-3
TGTGCCAGCAGCTTAGCCGGGACAGGGGGCGAGAAAGGCTACACCTTC
CASSLAGTGGEKGYTF
>TRBD1|.|TRBJ1-5|TRBV7-8
TGTGCCAGCAGCAAGAGTACGACAGGGTCAGGGAATCAGCCCCAGCATTTT
CASSKSTTGSGNQPQHF
>TRBD1|.|TRBJ2-2|TRBV5-1
TGCGCCAGCAGCGCCGGGACAGGGGTTCGGAACACCGGGGAGCTGTTTTTT
CASSAGTGVRNTGELFF
>TRBD1|.|TRBJ1-2|TRBV9
TGTGCCAGCAGCGGGAGACAGGGGGCTTTCACCTATGGCTACACCTTC
CASSGRQGAFTYGYTF
>.|.|TRBJ2-1|TRBV5-1
TGCGCCAGCAGCACGGGGGACGTCAATGAGCAGTTCTTC
CASSTGDVNEQFF
>.|.|TRBJ1-6|TRBV30
TGTGCCTGGGATAGCTCCTATAATTCACCCCTCCACTTT
CAWDSSYNSPLHF
>.|.|TRBJ1-6|TRBV29-1
TGCAGCGTTGAAGAGGGGGGAAGGGGCTCACCCCTCCACTTT
CSVEEGGRGSPLHF
>.|.|TRBJ1-5|TRBV7-2
TGTGCCAGCAGCTTTGCGGGGGGAGGCAATCAGCCCCAGCATTTT
CASSFAGGGNQPQHF
>.|.|TRBJ2-3|TRBV5-5
TGTGCCAGCAGCTTGGCGGGGGGCACAGATACGCAGTATTTT
CASSLAGGTDTQYF
>TRBD1|.|TRBJ2-5|TRBV5-1
TGCGCCAGCAGCGGGGCCGGGACAGGGGCCTCCGCGACCCAGTACTTC
CASSGAGTGASATQYF
>TRBD1|.|TRBJ2-7|TRBV6-5
TGTGCCAGCACCCGGGACAGGGGTGTTAGGGAGCAGTACTTC
CASTRDRGVREQYF